This T cell receptor (beta chain) was identified during a study of spatial heterogeneity in lung cancer. Every individual TCR cDNA molecule carried its own unique molecular identifier, which allowed correction of PCR and sequencing errors. TCRdb used MiXCR to reprocess the 5' RACE reads, holding one entry per CDR3 protein. The table lists tens of thousands of distinct CDR3 sequences, approximately 12% of them singletons. Time point here: blood at routine non-recurrence follow-up after resection. The J segment lost 3 bases and the V segment lost 1 base, leaving 3 bases of the junction unmatched. The CDR3 extends over 16 amino acids. The germline V gene encodes CDR1 KGHSH and CDR2 LQKENI.

This sequence was found in a male donor with early-stage non-small cell lung cancer. Sequenced material: PBMCs, taken at follow-up. The rearrangement joins TRBV18 to TRBJ2-1; 10 nucleotides align to TRBD2. The CDR3 coding sequence is TGTGCCAGCTCACCACAGACTAGCGGGTTCTACAATGAGCAGTTCTTC. This encodes CASSPQTSGFYNEQFF.